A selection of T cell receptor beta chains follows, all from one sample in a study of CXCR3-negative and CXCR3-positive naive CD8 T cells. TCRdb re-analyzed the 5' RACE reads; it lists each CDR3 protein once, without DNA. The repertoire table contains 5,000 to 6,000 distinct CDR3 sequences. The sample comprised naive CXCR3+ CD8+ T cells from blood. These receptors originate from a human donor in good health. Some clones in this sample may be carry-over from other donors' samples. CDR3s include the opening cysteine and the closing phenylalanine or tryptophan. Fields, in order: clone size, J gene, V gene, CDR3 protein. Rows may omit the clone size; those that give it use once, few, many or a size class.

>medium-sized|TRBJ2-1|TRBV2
CASLQGTNEQFF
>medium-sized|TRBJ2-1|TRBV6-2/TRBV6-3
CASSRSHYNEQFF
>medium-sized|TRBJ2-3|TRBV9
CASSTSTSTDTQYF
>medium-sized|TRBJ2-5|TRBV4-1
CASSQEGGAGETQYF
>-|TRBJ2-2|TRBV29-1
CSVEETSGATGELFF
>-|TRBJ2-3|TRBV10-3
CAISVPSGDSTDTQYF
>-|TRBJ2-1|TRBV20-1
CSARYERELDNEQFF
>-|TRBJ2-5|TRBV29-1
CSVFRAGKETQYF
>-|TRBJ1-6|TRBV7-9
CASSASRQSYISPLHF
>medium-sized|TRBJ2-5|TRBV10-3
CAISATGGWETQYF
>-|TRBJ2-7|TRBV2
CASSEFGTGGVEQYF
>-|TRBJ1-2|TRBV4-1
CASSQPGRDYGYTF
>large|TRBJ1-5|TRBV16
CASSQPGGNQPQHF
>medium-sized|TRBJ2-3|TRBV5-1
CASSLFNVYAASETQYF
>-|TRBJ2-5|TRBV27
CASRGGETQYF
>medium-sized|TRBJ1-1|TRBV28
CASSFLDSNTEAFF
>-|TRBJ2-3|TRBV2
CAGQSGTRSTDTQYF